This entry lists 14 T cell receptor beta chains sequenced from one sample in a study of cytomegalovirus exposure and HLA in healthy donors. The PCR had 60 Vbeta and 13 Jbeta primers. Clones were read by immunoSEQ multiplex PCR, and TCRdb kept only the in-frame ones, dropping some. The sample lists some 40,000 clones; over 75% were seen once. What was sequenced was PBMCs. These receptors all stem from a man aged 45 to 65 in good health and CMV-seronegative.

The rearrangement uses TRBV27 and TRBJ1-2; D is perhaps TRBD1 (5 bases). The V end lost 1 base, the J end lost 4 bases, and 16 bases lay between the germline ends. CDR1 is MNHEY and CDR2 is SMNVEV in the germline V gene (reference sequence). The CDR3 runs 16 residues. The CDR3 nucleotides are TGTGCCAGCAGTTTATTTCGGGGGACTACACCCTATGGCTACACCTTC. As protein: CASSLFRGTTPYGYTF.

This clone was observed a handful of times. The chain joins TRBV4-3 to TRBJ1-5, with 7 nucleotides matching TRBD1. The length of the CDR3 is 14 residues. The ends lost 0 bases at V and 8 bases at J; junction bases unmatched: 4. Germline V CDR1 and CDR2: LGHNA, YSLEER. The CDR3 protein is CASSQESGGEPQHF. The CDR3 nucleotides are TGCGCCAGCAGCCAAGAGTCAGGGGGAGAGCCCCAGCATTTT.

The chain uses TRBV11-2 and TRBJ2-5; the match to TRBD2 covers 8 bases. The CDR3 is 16 residues long. Germline CDR1 reads SGHAT; CDR2 reads FQNNGV. The junction had 9 bases not matched to a gene; V was cut back by 1 base and J by 5 bases. The CDR3 region has the DNA TGTGCCAGCAGCTTAGGGACGGGGGGGATGAGTGAGACCCAGTACTTC. Its translation: CASSLGTGGMSETQYF.

The chain combines TRBV5-1 with TRBJ1-1; 8 nucleotides match TRBD1. Germline V lookup: CDR1 SGHRS, CDR2 YFSETQ. There are 15 residues in the CDR3. The V gene end was trimmed by 3 bases and the J gene end by 8 bases; junction bases not matched to a gene: 12. In nucleotides, the CDR3 is TGCGCCAGCAGCTGGCACTACCTATGGACAGGGGAAGCTTTCTTT. Amino acids: CASSWHYLWTGEAFF.

The chain couples TRBV18 to TRBJ1-1; 9 positions agree with TRBD1. This CDR3 is built from 15 residues. The germline gives CDR1 KGHSH, CDR2 LQKENI. The junction had 3 bases not matched to a gene; V was cut back by 3 bases and J by 1 base. CDR3 sequence reads: CASSPQDRGNTEAFF. CDR3 nucleotide sequence: TGTGCCAGCTCACCCCAGGACAGGGGGAACACTGAAGCTTTCTTT.

This chain uses TRBV2 with TRBJ2-7; perhaps TRBD1 as D (6 bases). Between the trimmed V and J ends, which lost 6 bases and 1 base, there was a span of 7 bases. Germline loops: CDR1 SNHLY, CDR2 FYNNEI. This CDR3 is built from 12 residues. Here the CDR3 reads CASRTGSYEQYF. CDR3 sequence (DNA): TGTGCCAGCAGGACAGGTTCCTACGAGCAGTACTTC.

J is TRBJ2-7 and V is TRBV27; 9 bases are a match to TRBD1. This CDR3 is built from 15 residues. Trimming at V came to 3 bases and at J to 2 bases, leaving 5 bases not matched to a gene. Germline CDR1 is MNHEY and CDR2 is SMNVEV (reference sequence). The CDR3 protein is CASSFGGTGPYEQYF. In DNA form, the CDR3 reads TGTGCCAGCAGTTTTGGTGGGACAGGGCCCTACGAGCAGTACTTC.

The rearrangement links TRBV6-5 to TRBJ2-7; 8 bases map to TRBD2. The J segment lost 6 bases and the V segment lost 8 bases, leaving 9 bases of the junction unmatched. The CDR3 is 13 residues long. Germline V gene lookup returns CDR1 MNHEY and CDR2 SVGAGI. In DNA, the CDR3 is TGTGCCAGCCGGGCCGCGGGGGGCTTCGAGCAGTACTTC. Translating gives CASRAAGGFEQYF.

The chain joins TRBV7-2 to TRBJ2-7; 14 positions match TRBD2. In germline, CDR1 is SGHTA, CDR2 FQGNSA. The V and J ends lost 1 base and 4 bases, in that order; junction bases with no gene match: 0. CDR3 length: 15 residues. CDR3 in DNA: TGTGCCAGCAGCTTAGGACTAGCGGGAGGGTACGAGCAGTACTTC. Protein product: CASSLGLAGGYEQYF.

This chain uses TRBV28 with TRBJ1-2; D uncertain. V was pared by 4 bases and J by 8 bases, with 8 bases between. This CDR3 spans 11 amino acids. Germline loops: CDR1 MDHEN, CDR2 SYDVKM. The CDR3 is CASSSLRGYTF. CDR3 in DNA: TGTGCCAGCAGTTCCCTGAGAGGCTACACCTTC.

This rearrangement joins TRBV29-1 to TRBJ2-1, with 7 bases matching TRBD1. CDR1 is SQVTM and CDR2 is ANQGSEA in the germline V gene. The CDR3 totals 13 residues. V lost 4 bases and J lost 3; bases outside the gene matches: 3. The CDR3 sequence: CSVGGTDYNEQFF. The CDR3 nucleotides are TGCAGCGTTGGAGGGACAGACTACAATGAGCAGTTCTTC.

The chain uses TRBV5-1 and TRBJ2-6; D is unclear. V gave up 8 bases and J gave up 2 bases, with 8 bases separating them. Germline CDR1 reads SGHRS; CDR2 reads YFSETQ. This CDR3 is built from 13 residues. The DNA for the CDR3 is TGCGCCAGTGCCGAGGCTGGGGCCAACGTCCTGACTTTC. It yields the protein CASAEAGANVLTF.

The chain employs TRBV18 and TRBJ2-5, with D perhaps TRBD1 (7 bases). Judging by the DNA end, TRBJ2-7 fits better; the J call may be wrong. This CDR3 spans 14 amino acids. The germline V gene encodes CDR1 KGHSH and CDR2 LQKENI. This chain's CDR3 is CASSLAGQNHEQYF. In DNA form, the CDR3 reads TGTGCCAGCTCTCTTGCGGGACAGAACCACGAGCAGTACTTC.

The gene calls are TRBV19 and TRBJ1-3; D is undetermined. The CDR3 spans 12 residues. Germline V gene data show CDR1 as LNHDA and CDR2 as SQIVND (reference sequence). V lost 8 bases and J lost 4, with 9 bases in between. The DNA of the CDR3 is TGTGCCAGTTCCCTTGGCGGAAACACCATATATTTT. It yields the protein CASSLGGNTIYF.